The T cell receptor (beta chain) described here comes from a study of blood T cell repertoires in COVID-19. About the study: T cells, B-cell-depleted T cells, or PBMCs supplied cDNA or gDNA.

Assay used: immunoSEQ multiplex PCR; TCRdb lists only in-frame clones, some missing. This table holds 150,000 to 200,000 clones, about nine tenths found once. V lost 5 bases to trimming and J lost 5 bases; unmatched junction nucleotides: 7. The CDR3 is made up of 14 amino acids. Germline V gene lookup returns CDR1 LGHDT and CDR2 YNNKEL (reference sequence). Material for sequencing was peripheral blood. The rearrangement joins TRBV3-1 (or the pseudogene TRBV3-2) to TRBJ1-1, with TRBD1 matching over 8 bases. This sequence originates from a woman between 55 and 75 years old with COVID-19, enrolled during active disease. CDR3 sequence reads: CASSDRQGRTEAFF. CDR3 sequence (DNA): TGTGCCAGCAGCGACCGACAGGGGAGGACTGAAGCTTTCTTT.